These T cell receptor beta chains were read from a single sample in a study of blood T cell repertoires in COVID-19. Generated by immunoSEQ multiplex PCR, the TCRdb table keeps only in-frame clones and is missing some. The top ten clones hold around 4.5% of a sample with fewer than 350,000 clones, approximately 86% of them seen once. The source material was PBMCs or T cells enriched from blood (not recorded which). These receptors were taken from a woman in her 40s with acute COVID-19. CDR3s include the opening cysteine and the closing phenylalanine or tryptophan. The D gene is left open where the match is weak. The size of a clone is reported for some rows only, either as once, few or many, or as a class for expanded clones.

>NA|TRBJ2-7|TRBV4-3|NA
CASSQDVGVYEQYF
TGCGCCAGCAGCCAAGATGTCGGGGTTTACGAGCAGTACTTC
>TRBD2|TRBJ2-5|TRBV18|NA
CASSPLASGMQETQYF
TGTGCCAGCTCACCGTTAGCTAGCGGCATGCAAGAGACCCAGTACTTC
>NA|TRBJ1-2|TRBV27|NA
CASSPNEPGDTYGYTF
TGTGCCAGCAGTCCGAACGAACCCGGGGACACCTATGGCTACACCTTC
>TRBD1|TRBJ1-5|TRBV2|few
CASRKGQGRNQPQHF
TGTGCCAGCAGGAAAGGACAGGGGCGAAATCAGCCCCAGCATTTT
>NA|TRBJ1-1|TRBV6-5|NA
CASRYAVWGDTEAFF
TGTGCCAGCAGGTACGCAGTGTGGGGGGACACTGAAGCTTTCTTT
>TRBD1|TRBJ1-1|TRBV11-2|NA
CASSHPGQGVYTEAFF
TGTGCCAGCAGCCACCCTGGACAGGGGGTTTACACTGAAGCTTTCTTT
>NA|TRBJ2-7|TRBV7-6|few
CASSMLLSYEQYF
TGTGCCAGCAGCATGTTATTATCCTACGAGCAGTACTTC
>TRBD1|TRBJ2-3|TRBV28|once
CATGGSTDTQYF
TGTGCAACAGGGGGAAGCACAGATACGCAGTATTTT
>TRBD2|TRBJ2-1|TRBV12-5|NA
CASGLTSGVINEQFF
TGTGCTAGTGGTTTGACTAGCGGGGTTATAAATGAGCAGTTCTTC
>NA|TRBJ1-2|TRBV4-3|NA
CASSQEPQDRRYTF
TGCGCCAGCAGCCAAGAGCCACAGGACCGGCGCTACACCTTC
>NA|TRBJ1-2|TRBV25-1|NA
CASRRGLVSGYTF
TGTGCCAGCAGGAGAGGCCTGGTCAGTGGCTACACCTTC
>NA|TRBJ1-2|TRBV29-1|few
CSVVIDPLRFRGYTF
TGCAGCGTTGTGATTGACCCCCTGCGTTTCAGGGGCTACACCTTC
>TRBD1|TRBJ1-5|TRBV27|NA
CASESLGQLLVGVQPQHF
TGTGCCAGCGAATCATTGGGACAGCTCCTGGTCGGGGTTCAGCCCCAGCATTTT
>NA|TRBJ1-6|TRBV6-5|NA
CATKTGRPDNSPLHF
TGTGCCACCAAAACAGGGAGACCTGACAATTCACCCCTCCACTTT
>NA|TRBJ2-7|TRBV28|NA
CASAQRSVLDEQYF
TGTGCCAGCGCCCAGCGTAGCGTATTGGACGAGCAGTACTTC
>TRBD2|TRBJ2-7|TRBV4-3|once
CASSPLLAGAYEQYF
TGCGCCAGCAGCCCCCTTCTAGCGGGAGCGTACGAGCAGTACTTC
>NA|TRBJ2-6|TRBV19|NA
CASRAITGESGANVLTF
TGTGCCAGTAGAGCTATAACAGGAGAATCTGGGGCCAACGTCCTGACTTTC
>NA|TRBJ2-1|TRBV4-1|NA
CASSQVFPGEYNEQFF
TGCGCCAGCAGCCAAGTTTTCCCGGGAGAGTACAATGAGCAGTTCTTC
>NA|TRBJ2-3|TRBV7-3|NA
CASGGRTDTQYF
TGTGCCAGCGGCGGTAGGACAGATACGCAGTATTTT
>NA|TRBJ2-2|TRBV7-9|NA
CASSRRDSNTGELFF
TGTGCCAGCAGCCGAAGAGATTCGAACACCGGGGAGCTGTTTTTT
>TRBD2|TRBJ2-1|TRBV9|NA
CASSALGAGDRYEQFF
TGTGCCAGCAGCGCCCTCGGGGCGGGAGATCGCTATGAGCAGTTCTTC
>TRBD1|TRBJ2-7|TRBV7-9|NA
CASSLGTGTSYSYEQYF
TGTGCCAGCAGCTTAGGGACAGGGACCTCTTACTCCTACGAGCAGTACTTC
>NA|TRBJ2-7|TRBV7-6|NA
CASSPRSDLAYEQYF
TGTGCCAGCAGCCCAAGAAGTGACCTAGCCTACGAGCAGTACTTC
>TRBD1|TRBJ1-6|TRBV7-2|NA
CASSREGAYRGSPLHF
TGTGCCAGCAGCCGTGAGGGGGCCTACCGTGGGTCACCCCTCCACTTT
>NA|TRBJ1-3|TRBV9|NA
CASSVERAAGTFSGNTIYF
TGTGCCAGCAGCGTAGAAAGGGCGGCAGGGACTTTCTCTGGAAACACCATATATTTT
>TRBD2|TRBJ2-3|TRBV6-5|NA
CASSYWRGGQSDTQYF
TGTGCCAGCAGTTACTGGCGGGGGGGCCAGTCCGATACGCAGTATTTT
>TRBD1|TRBJ1-5|TRBV27|NA
CASSLEYAGGYQPQHF
TGTGCCAGCAGTTTAGAGTATGCAGGGGGCTATCAGCCCCAGCATTTT
>NA|TRBJ2-7|TRBV25-1|NA
CASSPQGRIYEQYF
TGTGCCAGCAGTCCACAGGGTAGAATCTACGAGCAGTACTTC
>NA|TRBJ2-3|TRBV11-3|NA
CASSFGKGVSTDTQYF
TGTGCCAGCAGCTTTGGAAAAGGGGTTAGCACAGATACGCAGTATTTT
>NA|TRBJ2-3|TRBV5-6|NA
CASSPGQGADTQYF
TGTGCCAGCAGCCCGGGCCAAGGGGCAGATACGCAGTATTTT
>NA|TRBJ2-1|TRBV5-4|once
CAEGENEQFF
TGTGCAGAGGGGGAGAATGAGCAGTTCTTC
>TRBD2|TRBJ2-1|TRBV11-3|few
CASSPLAGGHYNEQFF
TGTGCCAGCAGCCCGTTAGCGGGGGGGCACTACAATGAGCAGTTCTTC
>TRBD1|TRBJ2-7|TRBV24-1|NA
CATSEGQANYEQYF
TGTGCCACCAGTGAGGGACAGGCGAACTACGAGCAGTACTTC
>TRBD1|TRBJ2-5|TRBV5-1|once
CASSFGTGKETQYF
TGCGCCAGCAGCTTTGGGACAGGCAAAGAGACCCAGTACTTC
>NA|TRBJ2-5|TRBV28|once
CASKVGSGTQYF
TGTGCCAGCAAAGTGGGTTCGGGGACCCAGTACTTC
>NA|TRBJ2-7|TRBV7-2|NA
CASSQMAGQSMSEQYF
TGTGCCAGCAGCCAAATGGCCGGACAGAGTATGTCTGAGCAGTACTTC
>NA|TRBJ1-1|TRBV2|NA
CASSGVSVNTEAFF
TGTGCCAGCAGTGGGGTAAGCGTGAACACTGAAGCTTTCTTT
>TRBD1|TRBJ2-7|TRBV5-8|NA
CASSHGQGIYEQYF
TGTGCCAGCAGCCACGGACAGGGGATCTACGAGCAGTACTTC
>TRBD1|TRBJ1-2|TRBV27|NA
CASSLGRGNYGYTF
TGTGCCAGCAGTTTAGGCAGGGGGAACTATGGCTACACCTTC
>NA|TRBJ1-1|TRBV19|NA
CASSILGVGALVNTEAFF
TGTGCCAGTAGTATATTGGGCGTGGGAGCACTCGTGAACACTGAAGCTTTCTTT
>NA|TRBJ1-1|TRBV11-2|NA
CASSFGRDTEAFF
TGTGCCAGCAGCTTCGGGAGGGACACTGAAGCTTTCTTT
>NA|TRBJ2-7|TRBV5-6|NA
CASSLVSTSSYEQYF
TGTGCCAGCAGCTTGGTCTCTACTAGTTCCTACGAGCAGTACTTC
>TRBD1|TRBJ1-2|TRBV19|few
CASSMGTGFNGYTF
TGTGCCAGTAGTATGGGGACAGGGTTTAATGGCTACACCTTC
>NA|TRBJ1-6|TRBV6-5|NA
CASSYSRGRRNSPLHF
TGTGCCAGCAGTTACTCGCGGGGCAGACGGAATTCACCCCTCCACTTT
>NA|TRBJ2-1|TRBV6-4|NA
CASSDSSDFNEQFF
TGTGCCAGCAGTGACTCTTCCGACTTCAATGAGCAGTTCTTC
>NA|TRBJ2-3|TRBV9|NA
CASSVSVGGTDTQYF
TGTGCCAGCAGCGTATCGGTAGGGGGCACAGATACGCAGTATTTT
>NA|TRBJ1-5|TRBV6-5|few
CASSSGGGGNQPQHF
TGTGCCAGCAGTTCCGGGGGTGGGGGCAATCAGCCCCAGCATTTT
>TRBD1|TRBJ2-5|TRBV10-3|NA
CATQQGVGETQYF
TGTGCCACCCAACAGGGGGTAGGAGAGACCCAGTACTTC